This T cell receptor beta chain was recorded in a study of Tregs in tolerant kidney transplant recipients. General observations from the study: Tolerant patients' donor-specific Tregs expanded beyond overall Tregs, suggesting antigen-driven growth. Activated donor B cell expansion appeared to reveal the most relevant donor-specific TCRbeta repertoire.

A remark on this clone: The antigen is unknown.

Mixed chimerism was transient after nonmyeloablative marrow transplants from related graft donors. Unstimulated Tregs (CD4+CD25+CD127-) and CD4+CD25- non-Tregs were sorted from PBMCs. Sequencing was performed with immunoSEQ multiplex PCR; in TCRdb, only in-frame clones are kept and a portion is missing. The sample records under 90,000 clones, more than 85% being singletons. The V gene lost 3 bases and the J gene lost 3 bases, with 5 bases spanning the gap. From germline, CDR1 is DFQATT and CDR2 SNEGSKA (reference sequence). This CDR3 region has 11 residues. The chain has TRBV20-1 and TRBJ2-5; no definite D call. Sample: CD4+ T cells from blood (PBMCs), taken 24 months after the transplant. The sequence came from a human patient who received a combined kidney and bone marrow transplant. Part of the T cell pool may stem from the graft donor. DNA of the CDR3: TGCAGTGCTAGCCCGGAAGAGACCCAGTACTTC. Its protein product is CSASPEETQYF.